Following are 3 T cell receptor beta chains from one sample sequenced in a study of T-cell memory formation after mild COVID-19. Using its own MiXCR run on the 5' RACE reads, TCRdb lists one record per CDR3 protein. The table includes 150,000 to 200,000 distinct CDR3 sequences, roughly 10% detected once. Input material: PBMCs or a T cell subset sorted from them (not recorded which). The receptors shown here come from a man in his late teens or twenties who had mild COVID-19 (a few samples of this study predate the infection). Cell type and time point are not known.

This clonotype showed up just a few times. V gene TRBV12-3 or TRBV12-4 combines with J gene TRBJ1-6; D is perhaps TRBD1 (5 bases). This CDR3 has 13 residues. V lost 4 bases, J lost 10 bases, and 11 bases lay in between. The CDR3 sequence is CASSWEDNSPLHF. The CDR3 DNA reads TGTGCCAGCAGTTGGGAGGACAACTCACCCCTCCACTTT.

This clonotype has more than one count but fewer than ten. The CDR3 sequence: CATSDPRGGNEQFF. Written as DNA, the CDR3 is TGTGCCACCAGTGATCCCCGCGGGGGCAATGAGCAGTTCTTC. The gene calls are TRBV24-1 and TRBJ2-1; 7 bases are shared with TRBD2. The junction had 4 bases not matched to a gene; V was cut back by 3 bases and J by 6 bases. Germline values: CDR1 KGHDR, CDR2 SFDVKD. This CDR3 is 14 amino acids long.

This chain links TRBV4-3 with TRBJ2-7; D is tentatively TRBD1 or TRBD2 (5 bases each). V lost 4 bases and J 4 bases, leaving 11 bases between the germline ends. In germline, CDR1 is LGHNA, CDR2 YSLEER. The CDR3 runs 13 residues. The CDR3, as DNA: TGCGCCAGCAGCCGGGACGTACGGTACGAGCAGTACTTC. As protein: CASSRDVRYEQYF.